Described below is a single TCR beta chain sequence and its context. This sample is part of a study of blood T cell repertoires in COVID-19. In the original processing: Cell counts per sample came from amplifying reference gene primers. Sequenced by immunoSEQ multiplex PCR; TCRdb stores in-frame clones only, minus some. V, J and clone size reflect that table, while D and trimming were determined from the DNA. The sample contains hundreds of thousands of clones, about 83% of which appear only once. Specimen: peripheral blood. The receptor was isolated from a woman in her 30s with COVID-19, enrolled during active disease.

CDR3 nucleotide sequence: TGTGCCAGCAGCTTCCCTCCGGGGATCGACTATGGCTACACCTTC. Its protein is CASSFPPGIDYGYTF. The rearrangement uses TRBV7-9 and TRBJ1-2; D gene uncertain. Germline CDR1 reads SEHNR; CDR2 reads FQNEAQ (reference sequence). V lost 3 bases and J 3 bases, leaving 14 bases between the germline ends. The CDR3 runs 15 residues.